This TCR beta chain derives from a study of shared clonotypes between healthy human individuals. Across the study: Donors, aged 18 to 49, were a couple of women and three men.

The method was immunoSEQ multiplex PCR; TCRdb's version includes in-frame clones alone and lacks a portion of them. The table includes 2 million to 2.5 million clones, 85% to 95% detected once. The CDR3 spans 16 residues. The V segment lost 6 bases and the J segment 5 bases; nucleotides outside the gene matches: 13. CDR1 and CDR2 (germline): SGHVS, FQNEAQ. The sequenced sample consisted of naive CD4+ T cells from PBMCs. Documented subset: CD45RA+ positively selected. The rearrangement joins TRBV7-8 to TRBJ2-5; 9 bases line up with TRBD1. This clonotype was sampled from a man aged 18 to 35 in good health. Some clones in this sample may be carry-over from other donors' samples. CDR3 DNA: TGTGCCAGCAGTCCCAAAGGGACAGGGCCGATGGAGACCCAGTACTTC. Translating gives CASSPKGTGPMETQYF.